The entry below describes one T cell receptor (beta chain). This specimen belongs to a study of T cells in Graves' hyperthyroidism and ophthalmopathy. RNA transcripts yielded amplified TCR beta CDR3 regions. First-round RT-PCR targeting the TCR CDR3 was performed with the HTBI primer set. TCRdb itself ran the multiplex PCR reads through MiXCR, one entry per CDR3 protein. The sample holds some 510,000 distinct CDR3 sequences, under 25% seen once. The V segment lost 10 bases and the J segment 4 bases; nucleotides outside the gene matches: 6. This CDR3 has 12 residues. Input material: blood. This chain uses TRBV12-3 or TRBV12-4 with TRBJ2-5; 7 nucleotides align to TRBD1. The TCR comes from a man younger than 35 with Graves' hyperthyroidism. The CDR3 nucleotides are TGTGCCACTAGACAGGGCAGAGAGACCCAGTACTTC. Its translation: CATRQGRETQYF.